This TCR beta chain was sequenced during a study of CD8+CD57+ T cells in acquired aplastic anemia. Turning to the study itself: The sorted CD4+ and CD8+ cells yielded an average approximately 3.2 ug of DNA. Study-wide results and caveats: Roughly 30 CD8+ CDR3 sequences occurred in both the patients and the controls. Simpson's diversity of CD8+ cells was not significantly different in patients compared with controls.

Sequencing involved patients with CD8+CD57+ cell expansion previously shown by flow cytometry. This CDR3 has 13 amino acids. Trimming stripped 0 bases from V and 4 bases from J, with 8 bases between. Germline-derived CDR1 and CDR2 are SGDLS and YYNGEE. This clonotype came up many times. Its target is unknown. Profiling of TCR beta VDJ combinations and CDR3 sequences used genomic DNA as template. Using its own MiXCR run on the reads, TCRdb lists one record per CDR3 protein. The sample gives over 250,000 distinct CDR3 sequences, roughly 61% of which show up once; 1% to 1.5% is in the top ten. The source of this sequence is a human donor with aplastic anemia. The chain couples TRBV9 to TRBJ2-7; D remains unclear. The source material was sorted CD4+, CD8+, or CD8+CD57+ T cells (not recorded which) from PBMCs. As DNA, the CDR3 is TGTGCCAGCAGCGTAGGAGGTCAATACGAGCAGTACTTC. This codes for CASSVGGQYEQYF.